This note documents a single TCR beta chain sequence. Its antigen is not known. This CDR3 has 14 residues. V was pared by 4 bases and J by 2 bases, with 12 bases between. Germline V gene data show CDR1 as LNHNV and CDR2 as YYDKDF (reference sequence). This record comes from a study of cytomegalovirus exposure and HLA in healthy donors. Study information: Earlier sequencing of 150 million to 200 million T cells yielded 100 million to 140 million unique TCR beta sequences. Findings and limits, study-wide: Reportedly, HLA-A and HLA-B alleles of most subjects were accurately predicted from TCR beta. Several of the most significant clusters appeared, in a later analysis, to be linked to common viral pathogens.

Researchers ran the PCR with 60 Vbeta and 13 Jbeta primers. Per the original data handling: Per a later analysis, the number of unique TCR beta chains was about 80 million, of which about 10 million were shared. Produced via immunoSEQ multiplex PCR; TCRdb's table is partial and in-frame only. The V and J calls and clone size were taken over from that table, and D and trimming were inferred from the DNA. Found here are roughly 50,000 clones; the top ten clones hold more than 5.5%. The specimen sequenced was PBMCs. The chain employs TRBV15 and TRBJ2-7; D possibly corresponds to TRBD1 (5 bases). The source of this sequence is a male donor in good health and CMV-seropositive. CDR3 residues: CATSTGPGTYEQYF. For the CDR3, the DNA is TGTGCCACCAGCACAGGTCCAGGGACCTACGAGCAGTACTTC.